The clone carrying this T cell receptor (beta chain) was detected once. The sequenced target, TCR beta, came from blood CD8+ and CD4+ T cells. Healthy donors matched for age and sex were used as controls. TEMRA cells were FACS-enriched, and CD8+ and CD4+ T cells were isolated negatively. Random hexamers were used to reverse transcribe about 0.45 to 1 ug of RNA. Amplification of TCR beta CDR3 by immunoSEQ multiplex PCR spanned 54 Vbeta and 13 Jbeta. TCRdb processed the immunoSEQ multiplex PCR reads anew with MiXCR; each CDR3 protein has one entry. The table lists 110,000 or so distinct CDR3 sequences, 85% to 95% of them singletons, with 0.12% in the top ten. The sample originates from a study of CD8 T cells in Susac syndrome. Germline loops: CDR1 DFQATT, CDR2 SNEGSKA (reference sequence). The CDR3 contains 13 residues. Trimming left V 3 bases short and J 5 bases short, with 13 bases between.

This chain uses TRBV20-1 with TRBJ1-2; D unclear. The receptor was derived from a human donor in good health. The material sequenced was CD8+ T cells from PBMCs. CDR3 sequence (DNA): TGCAGTGCTAGTCACAGCGCTGGGTATGGCTACACCTTC. Protein sequence: CSASHSAGYGYTF.